This is a list of T cell receptor beta chains from one sample in a study of cytomegalovirus exposure and HLA in healthy donors. Profiled with immunoSEQ multiplex PCR; TCRdb holds only in-frame clones, not every one. The data hold hundreds of thousands of clones, with more than 75% observed a single time. Sequencing was performed on PBMCs. These receptors all come from a male donor in good health and CMV-seronegative. Each CDR3 is given with its conserved first and last residue. Fields, in order: clone size, D gene, J gene, V gene, CDR3 protein, CDR3 DNA. A D gene is named only where the DNA matches it firmly. Where a row states a size, it is once, few, many or the class of an expanded clone; other rows omit it.

abundance: once
d_gene: -
j_gene: TRBJ1-2
v_gene: TRBV4-1
CDR3aa: CASSQGGGNYGYTF
CDR3nt: TGCGCCAGCAGCCAAGGGGGGGGGAACTATGGCTACACCTTC

abundance: -
d_gene: -
j_gene: TRBJ2-1
v_gene: TRBV4-1
CDR3aa: CASSQAEVLSSYNEQFF
CDR3nt: TGCGCCAGCAGCCAAGCCGAGGTACTCAGCTCCTACAATGAGCAGTTCTTC

abundance: -
d_gene: -
j_gene: TRBJ1-1
v_gene: TRBV6-6
CDR3aa: CASRGNGMNTEAFF
CDR3nt: TGTGCCAGCAGAGGGAACGGGATGAACACTGAAGCTTTCTTT

abundance: -
d_gene: TRBD2
j_gene: TRBJ2-3
v_gene: TRBV7-3
CDR3aa: CASSLRAGGPEDTQYF
CDR3nt: TGTGCCAGCAGCTTAAGAGCGGGAGGGCCGGAAGATACGCAGTATTTT

abundance: few
d_gene: TRBD1
j_gene: TRBJ1-1
v_gene: TRBV6-4
CDR3aa: CASSDSMIPTGEAFF
CDR3nt: TGTGCCAGCAGTGACTCGATGATCCCGACAGGGGAAGCTTTCTTT

abundance: -
d_gene: TRBD1
j_gene: TRBJ1-5
v_gene: TRBV5-3
CDR3aa: CARSGSVCWGQAESNQPQHF
CDR3nt: TGTGCCAGAAGCGGCTCCGTTTGTTGGGGACAGGCGGAATCCAATCAGCCCCAGCATTTT

abundance: -
d_gene: -
j_gene: TRBJ2-7
v_gene: TRBV27
CDR3aa: CASSFRTDYEQYF
CDR3nt: TGTGCCAGCAGTTTTCGGACAGACTACGAGCAGTACTTC

abundance: -
d_gene: -
j_gene: TRBJ2-2
v_gene: TRBV7-2
CDR3aa: CASSSTSINTGELFF
CDR3nt: TGTGCCAGCAGCTCAACTTCTATAAACACCGGGGAGCTGTTTTTT

abundance: -
d_gene: -
j_gene: TRBJ2-3
v_gene: TRBV5-4
CDR3aa: CAIQLGQNTDTQYF
CDR3nt: TGTGCCATCCAGCTAGGACAGAACACAGATACGCAGTATTTT

abundance: -
d_gene: TRBD1
j_gene: TRBJ1-1
v_gene: TRBV30
CDR3aa: CAWSKKRDRDAEAFF
CDR3nt: TGTGCCTGGAGTAAAAAAAGGGACAGAGACGCTGAAGCTTTCTTT

abundance: -
d_gene: -
j_gene: TRBJ1-1
v_gene: TRBV5-1
CDR3aa: CASSLVQGSEAFF
CDR3nt: TGCGCCAGCAGCTTGGTACAGGGCTCTGAAGCTTTCTTT

abundance: -
d_gene: TRBD1
j_gene: TRBJ1-5
v_gene: TRBV10-1
CDR3aa: CASSELTGASYSNQPQHF
CDR3nt: TGCGCCAGCAGTGAGTTGACAGGGGCCTCATATAGCAATCAGCCCCAGCATTTT

abundance: -
d_gene: TRBD2
j_gene: TRBJ2-7
v_gene: TRBV29-1
CDR3aa: CSVAGTTSYEQYF
CDR3nt: TGCAGCGTCGCCGGGACTACCTCCTACGAGCAGTACTTC

abundance: few
d_gene: -
j_gene: TRBJ1-5
v_gene: TRBV6-7
CDR3aa: CASRDWGDSNQPQHF
CDR3nt: TGTGCCAGTAGGGACTGGGGGGATAGCAATCAGCCCCAGCATTTT

abundance: -
d_gene: TRBD1
j_gene: TRBJ1-2
v_gene: TRBV14
CDR3aa: CASSRGQGNYGYTF
CDR3nt: TGTGCCAGCAGCCGGGGACAGGGGAACTATGGCTACACCTTC

abundance: -
d_gene: -
j_gene: TRBJ2-1
v_gene: TRBV19
CDR3aa: CATTGNYNEQFF
CDR3nt: TGTGCCACCACAGGGAACTACAATGAGCAGTTCTTC

abundance: once
d_gene: TRBD1
j_gene: TRBJ2-5
v_gene: TRBV25-1
CDR3aa: CASSGWTGQETQYF
CDR3nt: TGTGCCAGCAGTGGATGGACAGGGCAAGAGACCCAGTACTTC

abundance: -
d_gene: -
j_gene: TRBJ1-3
v_gene: TRBV6-1
CDR3aa: CASIGLPENTIYF
CDR3nt: TGTGCCAGCATTGGCCTCCCGGAGAACACCATATATTTT

abundance: -
d_gene: -
j_gene: TRBJ1-1
v_gene: TRBV5-6
CDR3aa: CASSLLQGGRTEAFF
CDR3nt: TGTGCCAGCAGCTTGCTCCAGGGAGGTCGCACTGAAGCTTTCTTT

abundance: -
d_gene: TRBD2
j_gene: TRBJ2-3
v_gene: TRBV7-7
CDR3aa: CASSPRVSGTSGDTQYF
CDR3nt: TGTGCCAGCAGCCCTAGGGTGTCCGGGACTAGCGGAGATACGCAGTATTTT

abundance: -
d_gene: TRBD1
j_gene: TRBJ2-7
v_gene: TRBV28
CDR3aa: CASSLGTGWGYEQYF
CDR3nt: TGTGCCAGCAGTTTAGGGACAGGGTGGGGTTACGAGCAGTACTTC

abundance: -
d_gene: TRBD2
j_gene: TRBJ2-7
v_gene: TRBV30
CDR3aa: CAWTTLAGSHEQYF
CDR3nt: TGTGCCTGGACGACACTAGCGGGTAGCCACGAGCAGTACTTC

abundance: -
d_gene: TRBD2
j_gene: TRBJ2-3
v_gene: TRBV6-5
CDR3aa: CASSPGTRGDTQYF
CDR3nt: TGTGCCAGCAGCCCCGGGACTAGGGGGGATACGCAGTATTTT

abundance: -
d_gene: TRBD2
j_gene: TRBJ2-7
v_gene: TRBV4-1
CDR3aa: CASSQGPLAGVSYEQYF
CDR3nt: TGCGCCAGCAGCCAAGGCCCTCTAGCGGGAGTCAGCTACGAGCAGTACTTC

abundance: once
d_gene: -
j_gene: TRBJ2-7
v_gene: TRBV6-6
CDR3aa: CASRSSGTSYEQYF
CDR3nt: TGTGCCAGCAGATCGAGCGGGACATCCTACGAGCAGTACTTC

abundance: -
d_gene: -
j_gene: TRBJ2-7
v_gene: TRBV11-1
CDR3aa: CASSLALRYEQYF
CDR3nt: TGTGCCAGCAGCTTAGCACTGAGATACGAGCAGTACTTC

abundance: -
d_gene: TRBD2
j_gene: TRBJ2-1
v_gene: TRBV28
CDR3aa: CASSPGTSGTPPGNEQFF
CDR3nt: TGTGCCAGCAGTCCAGGGACTAGCGGGACTCCACCGGGGAATGAGCAGTTCTTC

abundance: -
d_gene: TRBD1
j_gene: TRBJ1-2
v_gene: TRBV18
CDR3aa: CASSGTGSYGYTF
CDR3nt: TGTGCCAGCTCAGGGACAGGATCCTATGGCTACACCTTC